A selection of T cell receptor beta chains follows, all from one sample in a study of cytomegalovirus exposure and HLA in healthy donors. Profiling relied on immunoSEQ multiplex PCR, and the TCRdb table lists in-frame clones only, not all of them. The repertoire shows about 130,000 clones; the top ten hold less than 3%. Sequencing used PBMCs. All receptors come from a man between 25 and 39 years old in good health and CMV-seronegative. Each CDR3 is given with its conserved first and last residue. The D gene is left open where the match is weak.

V gene	CDR3 length	D gene	J gene	CDR3 protein	CDR3 DNA
TRBV28	17	TRBD1	TRBJ2-2	CASRGGLRDSWTGELFF	TGTGCCAGCAGGGGCGGGCTCCGGGACAGTTGGACCGGGGAGCTGTTTTTT
TRBV29-1	12	.	TRBJ2-1	CSIGDGYNEQFF	TGCAGCATAGGGGATGGGTACAATGAGCAGTTCTTC
TRBV27	13	TRBD1	TRBJ1-2	CASSDRERGGYTF	TGTGCCAGCAGTGACAGGGAGCGCGGGGGCTACACCTTC
TRBV11-3	17	TRBD2	TRBJ2-1	CASSPGLAGVWDNEQFF	TGTGCCAGCAGCCCGGGACTAGCGGGAGTCTGGGACAATGAGCAGTTCTTC
TRBV5-1	15	.	TRBJ1-1	CASSLEQGTNTEAFF	TGCGCCAGCAGCTTGGAACAGGGCACGAACACTGAAGCTTTCTTT
TRBV5-1	14	.	TRBJ2-1	CASSLVTADDEQFF	TGCGCCAGCAGCTTGGTAACAGCCGACGATGAGCAGTTCTTC
TRBV7-3	13	.	TRBJ2-2	CASSSTGTGELFF	TGTGCCAGCAGCTCGACAGGCACCGGGGAGCTGTTTTTT
TRBV30	16	TRBD2	TRBJ2-7	CAWSGTETSGFYEQYF	TGTGCCTGGAGTGGGACGGAGACTAGCGGGTTCTACGAGCAGTACTTC
TRBV7-8	15	TRBD1	TRBJ2-7	CASSARQGILYEQYF	TGTGCCAGCAGCGCACGACAGGGCATATTATACGAGCAGTACTTC
TRBV6-6	14	TRBD2	TRBJ2-7	CASRVAGVGYEQYF	TGTGCCAGCAGGGTAGCGGGGGTGGGCTACGAGCAGTACTTC
TRBV7-3	14	.	TRBJ2-2	CASSQDRNTGELFF	TGTGCCAGCAGCCAAGACAGAAACACCGGGGAGCTGTTTTTT
TRBV28	14	TRBD1	TRBJ2-7	CATRTGDFSYEQYF	TGTGCCACCCGAACAGGGGATTTCTCCTACGAGCAGTACTTC
TRBV27	16	TRBD2	TRBJ2-2	CASSPSSLADTGELFF	TGTGCCAGCAGCCCGTCATCACTAGCGGATACCGGGGAGCTGTTTTTT
TRBV4-2	19	TRBD2	TRBJ2-2	CASSQDAAGGGEGTGELFF	TGTGCCAGCAGCCAAGATGCGGCGGGGGGCGGAGAGGGGACCGGGGAGCTGTTTTTT
TRBV19	14	TRBD2	TRBJ2-1	CASSITGGYNEQFF	TGTGCCAGTAGTATCACGGGAGGTTACAATGAGCAGTTCTTC
TRBV9	16	TRBD2	TRBJ2-3	CASSATSGSGTDTQYF	TGTGCCAGCAGCGCGACTAGCGGGAGTGGCACAGATACGCAGTATTTT
TRBV18	16	.	TRBJ2-7	CASSEQSRTSSYEQYF	TGTGCCAGCTCAGAACAGAGTAGGACAAGCTCCTACGAGCAGTACTTC
TRBV30	14	.	TRBJ2-3	CAWSPGAGTDTQYF	TGTGCCTGGAGCCCAGGGGCCGGCACAGATACGCAGTATTTT
TRBV28	14	TRBD1	TRBJ2-7	CASSISGGTYEQYF	TGTGCCAGCAGCATTTCAGGGGGCACGTACGAGCAGTACTTC
TRBV4-1	13	.	TRBJ2-5	CASSQGGRETQYF	TGCGCCAGCAGCCAAGGAGGTAGAGAGACCCAGTACTTC
TRBV6-1	15	TRBD2	TRBJ2-2	CASRGTSGSTGELFF	TGTGCCAGCAGAGGGACTAGCGGGAGTACCGGGGAGCTGTTTTTT
TRBV10-3	13	.	TRBJ2-5	CAISGSSGETQYF	TGTGCCATCAGTGGATCCTCGGGAGAGACCCAGTACTTC
TRBV27	13	.	TRBJ2-3	CASSRQSQDTQYF	TGTGCCAGCAGTCGACAGTCCCAGGATACGCAGTATTTT
TRBV2	13	.	TRBJ2-7	CASSNAVSYEQYF	TGTGCCAGCAGCAATGCGGTCTCCTACGAGCAGTACTTC
TRBV2	15	.	TRBJ2-7	CASSAGRGSAYEQYF	TGTGCCAGCAGTGCGGGCAGGGGTAGCGCCTACGAGCAGTACTTC
TRBV11-2	19	TRBD2	TRBJ2-1	CASSLERTSWDLPYNEQFF	TGTGCCAGCAGCTTAGAGCGGACTAGCTGGGACTTACCTTACAATGAGCAGTTCTTC
TRBV27	14	TRBD1	TRBJ1-5	CASRRDRGTRDQHF	TGTGCCAGCAGGCGGGACAGGGGGACCCGGGACCAGCATTTT
TRBV5-1	15	TRBD1	TRBJ1-2	CASSPDRGRLDGYTF	TGCGCCAGCAGCCCCGACAGGGGGCGTTTGGATGGCTACACCTTC
TRBV9	13	.	TRBJ2-3	CASTRGGADTQYF	TGTGCCAGCACCCGCGGGGGCGCAGATACGCAGTATTTT
TRBV21-1	16	.	TRBJ2-5	CASSKNARDPGETQYF	TGTGCCAGCAGCAAAAACGCGCGGGACCCAGGGGAGACCCAGTACTTC
TRBV27	14	TRBD1	TRBJ2-3	CASRRTGITDTQYF	TGTGCCAGCAGGAGGACAGGAATCACAGATACGCAGTATTTT
TRBV27	16	.	TRBJ1-1	CASSLSSQIMNTEAFF	TGTGCCAGCAGTTTATCGAGCCAAATTATGAACACTGAAGCTTTCTTT
TRBV7-9	16	TRBD2	TRBJ2-1	CASSRRLAESLNEQFF	TGTGCCAGCAGCCGCCGGCTAGCGGAATCCCTCAATGAGCAGTTCTTC
TRBV6-5	13	.	TRBJ2-7	CASSYPGLSEQYF	TGTGCCAGCAGTTACCCGGGACTCAGCGAGCAGTACTTC
TRBV6-6	14	.	TRBJ2-7	CASPPGPGIYEQYF	TGTGCCAGCCCCCCTGGCCCAGGGATCTACGAGCAGTACTTC
TRBV6-1	15	TRBD1	TRBJ1-6	CASSERYTDAGQADF	TGTGCCAGCAGTGAAAGATATACAGATGCGGGACAGGCTGACTTT